Described below is a single T cell receptor beta chain sequence and its context. Antigen specificity is unknown. Sequenced by immunoSEQ multiplex PCR; TCRdb stores in-frame clones only, minus some. The sample consists of about 500,000 clones, approximately 90% of them appearing once. Germline V CDR1 and CDR2: MDHEN, SYDVKM. V lost 4 bases to trimming and J lost 3 bases; unmatched junction nucleotides: 5. The CDR3 contains 15 residues. Sample treatment: about 20 received Ad26.COV2.S at low or high dose, single or two shots; 5 received placebo; per-sample allocation not given. Sampling occurred on day 63 after the first vaccine or placebo injection. In Boston, the donor was an adult between 18-55 years of age. As its vector, the vaccine had Ad26, which expressed Wuhan-strain SARS-CoV-2 spike. The data were obtained in a study of Ad26.COV2.S vaccination and SARS-CoV-2 variants. Study-wide results and caveats: People who got the vaccine had more spike-specific TCR breadth than people who got placebo.

The rearrangement links TRBV28 to TRBJ2-7, with TRBD1 matching 11 bases. The specimen was peripheral blood, collected in a trial of Ad26.COV2.S vaccine versus placebo. The origin of this receptor is a person aged 18-65 years who received the Ad26.COV2.S COVID-19 vaccine or a placebo. This CDR3 is CASSSTGTGGYEQYF. In DNA, the CDR3 is TGTGCCAGCAGTTCCACCGGGACAGGGGGCTACGAGCAGTACTTC. Looking up the rest from reference TRBV28 and TRBJ2-7 gives the full variable domain: DVKVTQSSRYLVKRTGEKVFLECVQDMDHENMFWYRQDPGLGLRLIYFSYDVKMKEKGDIPEGYSVSREKKERFSLILESASTNQTSMYLCASSSTGTGGYEQYFGPGTRLTVT.